The next 6 T cell receptor beta chains were all read from a single sample in a study of OX40 agonist ivuxolimab in advanced cancers. This table comes from immunoSEQ multiplex PCR, and its TCRdb copy is limited to in-frame clones, with some not included. The table shows 54,000 or so clones, with 75% to 90% occurring only once. The specimen comprised CD4+ or CD8+ T cells sorted from blood, sampled in a trial of the OX40 agonist ivuxolimab. The origin of the receptors is an adult with an advanced solid tumor such as melanoma, head and neck, liver or kidney cancer.

In this sample, this clone turned up a few times. The chain has TRBV2 and TRBJ1-1; possible D gene TRBD1, 5 bases. Germline V gene data show CDR1 as SNHLY and CDR2 as FYNNEI. CDR3 length: 11 amino acids. V lost 9 bases and J lost 6, with 11 bases in between. DNA for the CDR3: TGTGCCAGTCAGGGTTGGGCTGAAGCTTTCTTT. This codes for CASQGWAEAFF.

The chain employs TRBV6-1 and TRBJ2-4, with TRBD2 matching over 7 bases. CDR1 is MNHNS, CDR2 SASEGT, per germline. The CDR3 has 14 residues. With V trimmed by 7 bases and J by 1 base, 4 bases remained unmatched. For the CDR3, the DNA is TGTGCCAGCATTCGGGGGGAGGCCAAAAACATTCAGTACTTC. This gives the protein CASIRGEAKNIQYF.

Regarding this clone: This specimen includes other DNA sequences encoding the same CDR3. V and J are TRBV5-1 and TRBJ1-1, with D hard to call. The CDR3 contains 13 residues. Germline loops: CDR1 SGHRS, CDR2 YFSETQ. V was clipped by 0 bases and J by 0 bases, with 3 bases between them. The CDR3 here is CASSLELNTEAFF. The CDR3 DNA sequence: TGCGCCAGCAGCTTGGAGTTGAACACTGAAGCTTTCTTT.

V is TRBV5-1 and J is TRBJ2-7; 10 positions match TRBD2. The CDR3 totals 16 residues. The V and J ends lost 0 bases and 4 bases, in that order; junction bases with no gene match: 7. From germline, CDR1 is SGHRS and CDR2 YFSETQ. The CDR3 loop is CASSLDLLAGVYEQYF. CDR3 sequence (DNA): TGCGCCAGCAGCTTGGATCTCCTAGCGGGAGTTTACGAGCAGTACTTC.

The chain has TRBV6-5 and TRBJ2-7; D gene ambiguous. The germline V gene has CDR1 MNHEY and CDR2 SVGAGI. This CDR3 contains 14 residues. Trimming removed 7 bases at V and 0 bases at J, with 13 bases between. The CDR3 is CASTPRAFSYEQYF. The CDR3 coding sequence is TGTGCCAGCACCCCACGGGCCTTCTCCTACGAGCAGTACTTC.

CDR3 nucleotide sequence: TGTGCCAGCAGCTATGGGACGACCTACGAGCAGTACTTC. This translates into CASSYGTTYEQYF. The J gene is TRBJ2-7, the V gene TRBV7-6; D is tentatively TRBD1 or TRBD2 (5 bases each). Trimming removed 4 bases from V and 2 bases from J, with 9 bases in between. Germline V CDR1 and CDR2: SGHVS, FNYEAQ. This CDR3 comprises 13 residues.